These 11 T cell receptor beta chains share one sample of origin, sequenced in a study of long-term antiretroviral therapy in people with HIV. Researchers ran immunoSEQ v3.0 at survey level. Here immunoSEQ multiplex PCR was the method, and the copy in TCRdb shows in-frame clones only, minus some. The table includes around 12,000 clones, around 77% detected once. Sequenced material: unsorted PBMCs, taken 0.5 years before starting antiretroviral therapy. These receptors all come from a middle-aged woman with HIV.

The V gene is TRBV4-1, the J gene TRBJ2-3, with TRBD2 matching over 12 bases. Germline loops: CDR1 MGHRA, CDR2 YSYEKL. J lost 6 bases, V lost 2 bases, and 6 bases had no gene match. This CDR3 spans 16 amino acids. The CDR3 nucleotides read TGCGCCAGCAGCCAATTACTAGCGGGAGGAAGGGATACGCAGTATTTT. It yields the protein CASSQLLAGGRDTQYF.

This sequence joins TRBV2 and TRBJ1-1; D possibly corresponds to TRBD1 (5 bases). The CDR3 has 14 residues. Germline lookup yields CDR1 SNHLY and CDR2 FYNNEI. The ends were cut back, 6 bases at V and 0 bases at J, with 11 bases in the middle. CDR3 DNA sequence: TGTGCCAGCAGCCGTACGACAGTGAACACTGAAGCTTTCTTT. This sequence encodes CASSRTTVNTEAFF.

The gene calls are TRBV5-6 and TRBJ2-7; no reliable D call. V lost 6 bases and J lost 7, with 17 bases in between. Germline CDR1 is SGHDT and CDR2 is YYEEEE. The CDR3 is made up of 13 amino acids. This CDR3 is CASTDGRTFEQYF. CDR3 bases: TGTGCCAGCACCGACGGACGGACGTTTGAGCAGTACTTC.

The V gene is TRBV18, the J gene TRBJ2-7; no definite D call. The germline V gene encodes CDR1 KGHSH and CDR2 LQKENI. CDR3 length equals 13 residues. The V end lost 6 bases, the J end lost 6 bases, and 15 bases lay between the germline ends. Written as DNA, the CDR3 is TGTGCCAGCTCGGCCGGACCGCGGCTCGAGCAGTACTTC. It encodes CASSAGPRLEQYF.

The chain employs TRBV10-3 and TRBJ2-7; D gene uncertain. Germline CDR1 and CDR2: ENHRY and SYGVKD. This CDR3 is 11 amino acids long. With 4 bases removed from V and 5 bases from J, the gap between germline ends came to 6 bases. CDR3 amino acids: CAISGVDEQYF. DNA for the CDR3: TGTGCCATCAGTGGGGTGGACGAGCAGTACTTC.

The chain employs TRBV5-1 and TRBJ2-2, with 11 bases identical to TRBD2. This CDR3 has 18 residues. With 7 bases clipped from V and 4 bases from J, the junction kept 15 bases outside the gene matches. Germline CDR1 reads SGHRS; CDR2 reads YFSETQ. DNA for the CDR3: TGCGCCAGCTCGGGAATAATGACTAGCGGGATACTCACCGGGGAGCTGTTTTTT. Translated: CASSGIMTSGILTGELFF.

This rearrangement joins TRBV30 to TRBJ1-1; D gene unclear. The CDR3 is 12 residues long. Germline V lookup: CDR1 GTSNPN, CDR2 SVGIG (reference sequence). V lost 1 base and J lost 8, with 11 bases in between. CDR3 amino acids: CAWSDKGREAFF. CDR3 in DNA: TGTGCCTGGAGTGATAAGGGAAGGGAAGCTTTCTTT.

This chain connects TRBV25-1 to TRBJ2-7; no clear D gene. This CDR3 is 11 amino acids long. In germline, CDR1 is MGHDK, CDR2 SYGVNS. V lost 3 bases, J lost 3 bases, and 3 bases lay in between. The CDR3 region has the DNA TGTGCCAGCAGTGACAGCTACGAGCAGTACTTC. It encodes CASSDSYEQYF.

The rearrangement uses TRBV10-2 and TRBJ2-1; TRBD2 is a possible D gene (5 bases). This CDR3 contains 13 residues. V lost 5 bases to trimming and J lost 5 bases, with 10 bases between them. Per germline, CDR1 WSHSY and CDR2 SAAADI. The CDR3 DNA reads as TGCGCCAGCAGTCTCGGGATTCACAATGAGCAGTTCTTC. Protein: CASSLGIHNEQFF.

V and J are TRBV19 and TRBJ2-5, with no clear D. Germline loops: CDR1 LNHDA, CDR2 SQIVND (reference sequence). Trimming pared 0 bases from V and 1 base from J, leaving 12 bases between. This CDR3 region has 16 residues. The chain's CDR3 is CASSIDPGLVQETQYF. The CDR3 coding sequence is TGTGCCAGTAGTATAGATCCTGGTTTGGTCCAAGAGACCCAGTACTTC.

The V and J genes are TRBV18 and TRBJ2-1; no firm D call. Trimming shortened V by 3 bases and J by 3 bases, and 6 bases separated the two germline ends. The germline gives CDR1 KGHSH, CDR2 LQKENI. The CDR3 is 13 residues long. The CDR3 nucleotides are TGTGCCAGCTCACCGTCCGTCTACAATGAGCAGTTCTTC. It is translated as CASSPSVYNEQFF. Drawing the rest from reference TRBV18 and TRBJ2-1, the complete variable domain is NAGVMQNPRHLVRRRGQEARLRCSPMKGHSHVYWYRQLPEEGLKFMVYLQKENIIDESGMPKERFSAEFPKEGPSILRIQQVVRGDSAAYFCASSPSVYNEQFFGPGTRLTVL.